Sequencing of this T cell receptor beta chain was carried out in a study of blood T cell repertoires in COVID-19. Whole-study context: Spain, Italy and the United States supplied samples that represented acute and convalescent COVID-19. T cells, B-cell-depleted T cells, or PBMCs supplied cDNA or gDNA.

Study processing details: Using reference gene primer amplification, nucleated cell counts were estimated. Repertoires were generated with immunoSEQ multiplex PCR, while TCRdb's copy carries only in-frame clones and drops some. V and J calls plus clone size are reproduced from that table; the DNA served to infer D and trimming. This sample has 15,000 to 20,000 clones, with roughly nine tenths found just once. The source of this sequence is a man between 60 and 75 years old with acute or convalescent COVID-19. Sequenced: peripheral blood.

Here the CDR3 DNA reads TGTGCCAGCAGCCCCTCAGGGAACACTGAAGCTTTCTTT. Translated: CASSPSGNTEAFF. The chain links TRBV11-2 to TRBJ1-1, with D hard to call. Germline CDR1 is SGHAT and CDR2 is FQNNGV. The CDR3 covers 13 residues. Between the trimmed V and J ends, which lost 5 bases and 1 base, there was a span of 8 bases.